The clone carrying this T cell receptor beta chain was seen at least ten times. Antigen: not known. RNA was extracted from bulk tissue without any cell sorting. Between August and November 2014, newly diagnosed, chemotherapy-naive lung cancer patients underwent thoracic surgery in China. This entry belongs to a study of tumor and adjacent non-tumor tissue in lung cancer. For the study at large: There were some 11 adenocarcinoma, a couple of squamous cell carcinoma and 1 small cell lung cancer cases.

General observations from the study: Significantly higher TCR diversity was found in tumor than normal lung. Tumor repertoires had a smaller top 100 clone share than normal lung.

The library came from three nested PCR rounds adapted from ARM-PCR protocols. From the multiplex PCR reads, TCRdb called clonotypes with MiXCR, one entry per CDR3 protein. Of approximately 70,000 distinct CDR3 sequences listed, 55% to 85% are singletons. Specimen: lung tumor tissue. The TCR sequence derives from a man in his sixties with non-small cell lung cancer.

The CDR3 sequence: CASSTSDGQETQYF. Here the CDR3 DNA reads TGTGCCAGCAGCACATCCGACGGGCAAGAGACCCAGTACTTC. The chain couples TRBV11-2 to TRBJ2-5; D ambiguous. The germline V gene has CDR1 SGHAT and CDR2 FQNNGV. The V end was cut by 5 bases, the J end by 2 bases, with 12 bases between. The CDR3 runs 14 residues.